These T cell receptor beta chains were read from a single sample in a study of human T cells and chemical hapten exposure. MiXCR was run by TCRdb on the RACE reads, yielding one entry per CDR3 protein. The table has about 68,000 distinct CDR3 sequences, approximately 10% seen once; the top ten hold approximately 5.2%. The sample here was whole blood, taken in connection with sensitization to the hapten diphenylcyclopropenone (DPC). All receptors derive from a woman between 50 and 59 years old with alopecia areata. Some clones in this sample may be carry-over from other donors' samples. Both conserved end residues are part of each CDR3. Each record gives: J gene, V gene, clone size, D gene, CDR3 protein, CDR3 DNA. D genes are given only for firm matches. Clone size appears in some rows only: once, few, many, or a class for an expanded clone.

>TRBJ2-3|TRBV19|many|TRBD2
CASSIRAGSKDTQYF
TGTGCCAGTAGTATCCGAGCGGGATCCAAAGATACGCAGTATTTT
>TRBJ2-2|TRBV9|few|NA
CASSVVGVGTGELFF
TGTGCCAGCAGCGTAGTGGGGGTGGGCACCGGGGAGCTGTTTTTT
>TRBJ2-3|TRBV5-1|NA|NA
CASSTDFPFTDTQYF
TGCGCCAGCAGCACGGACTTCCCTTTCACAGATACGCAGTATTTT
>TRBJ2-3|TRBV11-2|few|NA
CASRATLLSTDTQYF
TGTGCCAGCAGGGCGACCTTACTAAGCACAGATACGCAGTATTTT
>TRBJ2-7|TRBV10-2|NA|NA
CASSVKILYEQYF
TGCGCCAGCAGTGTAAAGATCCTATACGAGCAGTACTTC
>TRBJ1-1|TRBV3-1|NA|NA
CASSRGGVEAFF
TGTGCCAGCAGCCGTGGGGGGGTTGAAGCTTTCTTT
>TRBJ1-5|TRBV29-1|many|NA
CSVVGQGGEPQHF
TGCAGCGTTGTGGGTCAGGGCGGTGAGCCCCAGCATTTT
>TRBJ2-7|TRBV20-1|many|TRBD2
CSARDEGTSGAYEQYF
TGCAGTGCTAGAGATGAAGGAACTAGCGGGGCCTACGAGCAGTACTTC
>TRBJ2-1|TRBV20-1|many|NA
CSVYGGAYNEQFF
TGCAGTGTTTATGGTGGGGCCTACAATGAGCAGTTCTTC
>TRBJ2-3|TRBV29-1|NA|NA
CSVDLGQSTDTQYF
TGCAGCGTTGACCTAGGACAGAGCACAGATACGCAGTATTTT
>TRBJ2-1|TRBV30|many|NA
CAWSVVQGGYNEQFF
TGTGCCTGGAGTGTAGTACAGGGAGGCTACAATGAGCAGTTCTTC
>TRBJ2-7|TRBV2|NA|TRBD2
CASSWTSPYEQYF
TGTGCCAGCAGCTGGACTAGCCCCTACGAGCAGTACTTC
>TRBJ2-5|TRBV29-1|NA|TRBD2
CSVVGAGGGETQYF
TGCAGCGTTGTCGGAGCGGGAGGCGGAGAGACCCAGTACTTC
>TRBJ2-1|TRBV5-8|few|NA
CASRLGGVSYNEQFF
TGTGCCAGCAGGTTAGGGGGGGTCTCCTACAATGAGCAGTTCTTC
>TRBJ1-1|TRBV16|NA|NA
CASSQSQGTEAFF
TGTGCCAGCAGCCAATCGCAGGGGACTGAAGCTTTCTTT
>TRBJ2-2|TRBV5-6|few|NA
CASSLGTGTGELFF
TGTGCCAGCAGCTTGGGGACTGGAACCGGGGAGCTGTTTTTT
>TRBJ2-7|TRBV7-2|NA|NA
CASSLSSWVYEQYF
TGTGCCAGCAGCTTATCCTCGTGGGTCTACGAGCAGTACTTC
>TRBJ1-5|TRBV19|many|NA
CASSIEGASYSNQPQHF
TGTGCCAGTAGTATAGAGGGAGCCAGCTATAGCAATCAGCCCCAGCATTTT
>TRBJ2-1|TRBV4-1|many|NA
CASSQVQNNEQFF
TGCGCCAGCAGCCAAGTACAGAACAATGAGCAGTTCTTC
>TRBJ2-1|TRBV7-8|few|TRBD2
CASSLAPPTSVNEQFF
TGTGCCAGCAGCTTAGCCCCCCCTACTAGCGTCAATGAGCAGTTCTTC
>TRBJ1-2|TRBV20-1|NA|NA
CSANPEGNWGYTF
TGCAGTGCAAATCCGGAGGGAAATTGGGGCTACACCTTC
>TRBJ2-1|TRBV13|many|TRBD1
CASSRPGQGAFSSYNEQFF
TGTGCCAGCAGTCGCCCGGGACAGGGGGCATTCAGCTCCTACAATGAGCAGTTCTTC
>TRBJ1-1|TRBV7-9|many|NA
CASSLRGQLNTEAFF
TGTGCCAGCAGTTTAAGAGGGCAGTTGAACACTGAAGCTTTCTTT
>TRBJ1-6|TRBV10-3|many|NA
CAISVDNSPLHF
TGTGCCATCTCCGTGGATAATTCACCCCTCCACTTT
>TRBJ1-1|TRBV28|once|TRBD1
CASSSGKTGGAFF
TGTGCCAGCAGTTCTGGGAAGACAGGGGGAGCTTTCTTT
>TRBJ1-1|TRBV5-5|NA|NA
CASSLVAGVGTEAFF
TGTGCCAGCAGCTTGGTGGCAGGGGTGGGCACTGAAGCTTTCTTT
>TRBJ1-3|TRBV28|NA|NA
CASSPHSSGNTIYF
TGTGCCAGCAGTCCCCATAGCTCTGGAAACACCATATATTTT
>TRBJ2-6|TRBV12-3/TRBV12-4|many|NA
CASSFLGGSGANVLTF
TGTGCCAGCAGTTTTCTGGGAGGCTCTGGGGCCAACGTCCTGACTTTC
>TRBJ1-6|TRBV5-1|many|NA
CASSLAGQGYSPLHF
TGCGCCAGCAGCTTGGCCGGCCAGGGTTATTCACCCCTCCACTTT
>TRBJ2-5|TRBV24-1|many|NA
CATSDLGRTGQETQYF
TGTGCCACCAGTGATTTGGGGAGGACAGGACAAGAGACCCAGTACTTC
>TRBJ1-6|TRBV7-9|NA|NA
CASTGREVSPLHF
TGTGCCAGCACGGGCAGGGAGGTTTCACCCCTCCACTTT
>TRBJ2-6|TRBV19|many|TRBD1
CASKGDRGPGANVLTF
TGTGCCAGTAAGGGGGACAGGGGGCCTGGGGCCAACGTCCTGACTTTC
>TRBJ1-1|TRBV7-2|many|TRBD1
CASSARKTGLNTEAFF
TGTGCCAGCAGCGCTCGCAAGACAGGGCTGAACACTGAAGCTTTCTTT
>TRBJ2-1|TRBV12-5|many|TRBD1
CASGQGVDEQFF
TGTGCTAGTGGCCAGGGGGTCGATGAGCAGTTCTTC
>TRBJ1-1|TRBV20-1|many|TRBD1
CSAVEGANTEAFF
TGCAGTGCTGTGGAGGGGGCGAACACTGAAGCTTTCTTT
>TRBJ2-2|TRBV20-1|NA|NA
CSASSGPTWELFF
TGCAGTGCTAGTTCGGGACCTACCTGGGAGCTGTTTTTT